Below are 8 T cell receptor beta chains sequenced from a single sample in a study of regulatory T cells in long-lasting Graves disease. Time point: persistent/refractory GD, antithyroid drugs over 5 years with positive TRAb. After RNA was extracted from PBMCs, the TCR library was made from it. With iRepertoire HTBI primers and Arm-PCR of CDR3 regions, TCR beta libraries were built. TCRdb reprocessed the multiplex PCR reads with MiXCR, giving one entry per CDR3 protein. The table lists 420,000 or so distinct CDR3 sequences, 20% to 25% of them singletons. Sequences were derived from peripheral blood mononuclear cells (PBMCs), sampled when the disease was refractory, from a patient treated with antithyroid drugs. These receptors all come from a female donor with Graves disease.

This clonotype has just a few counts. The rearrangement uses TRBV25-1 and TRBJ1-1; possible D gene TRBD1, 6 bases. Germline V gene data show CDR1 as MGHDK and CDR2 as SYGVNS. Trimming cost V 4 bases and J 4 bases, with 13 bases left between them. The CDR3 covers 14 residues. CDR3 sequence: CASSGRGGGTEAFF. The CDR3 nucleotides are TGTGCCAGCAGTGGCAGGGGTGGCGGCACTGAAGCTTTCTTT. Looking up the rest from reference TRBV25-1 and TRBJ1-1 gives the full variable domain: EADIYQTPRYLVIGTGKKITLECSQTMGHDKMYWYQQDPGMELHLIHYSYGVNSTEKGDLSSESTVSRIRTEHFPLTLESARPSHTSQYLCASSGRGGGTEAFFGQGTRLTVV.

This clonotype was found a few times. The CDR3 region is CASSPTGSGRSPLHF. The CDR3 DNA is TGTGCCAGCAGTCCGACAGGGTCCGGGAGATCACCCCTCCACTTT. The chain is built from TRBV27 and TRBJ1-6, with TRBD1 matching over 7 bases. In germline, CDR1 is MNHEY, CDR2 SMNVEV (reference sequence). There are 15 residues in the CDR3. Unmatched junction bases numbered 11, after V lost 5 bases and J lost 10 bases.

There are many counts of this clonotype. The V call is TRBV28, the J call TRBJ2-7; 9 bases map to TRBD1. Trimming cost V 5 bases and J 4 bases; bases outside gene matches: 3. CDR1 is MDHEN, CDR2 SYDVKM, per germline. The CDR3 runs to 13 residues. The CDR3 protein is CASSTGGLYEQYF. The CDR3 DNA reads TGTGCCAGCAGTACAGGGGGCTTATACGAGCAGTACTTC.

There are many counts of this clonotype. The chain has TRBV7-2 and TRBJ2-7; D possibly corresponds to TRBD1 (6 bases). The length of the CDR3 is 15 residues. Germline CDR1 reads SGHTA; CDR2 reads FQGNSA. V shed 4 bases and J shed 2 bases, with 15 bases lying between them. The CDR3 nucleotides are TGTGCCAGCAGCTCCCAGGGGCTGACAGCCTACGAGCAGTACTTC. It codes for CASSSQGLTAYEQYF.

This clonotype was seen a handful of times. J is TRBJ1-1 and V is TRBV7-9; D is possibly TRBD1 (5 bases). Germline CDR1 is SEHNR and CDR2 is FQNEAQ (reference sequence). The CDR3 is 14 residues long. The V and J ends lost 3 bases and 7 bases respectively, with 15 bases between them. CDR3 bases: TGTGCCAGCAGCTTGGATCAGGGTGAAGATGAAGCTTTCTTT. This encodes CASSLDQGEDEAFF.

This chain's CDR3 is CASSLGKGTEAFF. The CDR3 nucleotides read TGCGCCAGCAGCTTGGGGAAGGGCACTGAAGCTTTCTTT. The V gene is TRBV5-1, the J gene TRBJ1-1; D is uncertain. The V end lost 0 bases, the J end lost 4 bases, and 7 bases lay between the germline ends. The CDR3 totals 13 residues. From germline, CDR1 is SGHRS and CDR2 YFSETQ.

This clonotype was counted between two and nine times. In DNA form, the CDR3 reads TGTGCCAGCAGTGAAAAAACAGGGCTCGCCCAGTACTTC. Encoded protein: CASSEKTGLAQYF. V and J are TRBV27 and TRBJ2-5, with TRBD1 as a possible D gene (6 bases). The CDR3 totals 13 residues. Per germline, CDR1 MNHEY and CDR2 SMNVEV (reference sequence). V lost 5 bases to trimming and J lost 9 bases, with 16 bases between them.

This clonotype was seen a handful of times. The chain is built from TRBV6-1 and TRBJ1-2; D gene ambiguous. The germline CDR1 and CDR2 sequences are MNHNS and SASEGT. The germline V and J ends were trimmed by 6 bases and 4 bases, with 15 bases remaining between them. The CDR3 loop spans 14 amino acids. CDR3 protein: CASRTVQAVYGYTF. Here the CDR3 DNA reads TGTGCCAGCAGGACGGTGCAGGCCGTCTATGGCTACACCTTC.